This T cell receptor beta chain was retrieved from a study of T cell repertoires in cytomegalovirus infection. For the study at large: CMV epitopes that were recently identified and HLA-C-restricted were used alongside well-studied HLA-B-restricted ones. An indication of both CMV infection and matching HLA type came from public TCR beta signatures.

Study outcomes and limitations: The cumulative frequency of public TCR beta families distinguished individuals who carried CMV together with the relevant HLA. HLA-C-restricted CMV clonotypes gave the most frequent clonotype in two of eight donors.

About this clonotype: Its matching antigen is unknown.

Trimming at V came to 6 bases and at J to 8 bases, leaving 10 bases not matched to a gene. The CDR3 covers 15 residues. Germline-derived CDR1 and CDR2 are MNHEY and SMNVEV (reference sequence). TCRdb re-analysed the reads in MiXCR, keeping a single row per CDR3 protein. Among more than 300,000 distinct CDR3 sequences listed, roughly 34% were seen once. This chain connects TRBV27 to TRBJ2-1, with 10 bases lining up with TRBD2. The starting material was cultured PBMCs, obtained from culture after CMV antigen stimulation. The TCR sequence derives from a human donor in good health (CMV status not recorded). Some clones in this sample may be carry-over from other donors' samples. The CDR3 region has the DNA TGTGCCAGCAGCCTCACTAGCGGGACCAGCGATGAGCAGTTCTTC. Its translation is CASSLTSGTSDEQFF.